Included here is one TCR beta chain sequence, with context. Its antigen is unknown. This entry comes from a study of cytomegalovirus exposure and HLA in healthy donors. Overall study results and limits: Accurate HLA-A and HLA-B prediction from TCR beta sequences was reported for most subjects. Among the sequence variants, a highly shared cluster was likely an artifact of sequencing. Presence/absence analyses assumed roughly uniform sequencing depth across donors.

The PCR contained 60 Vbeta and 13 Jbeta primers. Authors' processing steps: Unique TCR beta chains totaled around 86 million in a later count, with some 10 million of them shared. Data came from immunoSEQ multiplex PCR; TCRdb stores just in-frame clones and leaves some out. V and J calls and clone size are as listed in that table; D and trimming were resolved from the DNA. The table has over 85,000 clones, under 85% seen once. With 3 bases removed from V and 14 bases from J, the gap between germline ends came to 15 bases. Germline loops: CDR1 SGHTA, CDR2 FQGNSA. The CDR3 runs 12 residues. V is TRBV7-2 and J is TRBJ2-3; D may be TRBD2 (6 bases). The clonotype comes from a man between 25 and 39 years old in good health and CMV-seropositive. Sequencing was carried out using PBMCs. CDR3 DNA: TGTGCCAGCAGCTTTCCGGGGGTCCAACCGTATTTT. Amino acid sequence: CASSFPGVQPYF.